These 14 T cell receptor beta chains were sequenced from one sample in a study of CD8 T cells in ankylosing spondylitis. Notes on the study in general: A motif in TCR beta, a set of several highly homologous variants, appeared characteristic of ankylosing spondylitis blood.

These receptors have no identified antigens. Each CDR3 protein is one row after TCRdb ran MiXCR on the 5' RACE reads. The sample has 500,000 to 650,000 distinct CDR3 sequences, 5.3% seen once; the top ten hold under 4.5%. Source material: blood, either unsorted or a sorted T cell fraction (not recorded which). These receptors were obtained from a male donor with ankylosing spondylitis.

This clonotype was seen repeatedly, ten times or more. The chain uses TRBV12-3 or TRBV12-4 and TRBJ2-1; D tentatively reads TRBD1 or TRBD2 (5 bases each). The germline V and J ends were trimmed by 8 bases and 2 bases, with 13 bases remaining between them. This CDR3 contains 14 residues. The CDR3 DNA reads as TGTGCCAGCCTTCCGGGACCAACCTACAATGAGCAGTTCTTC. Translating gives CASLPGPTYNEQFF.

CDR3 amino acids: CATSRVAGNYGYTF. As DNA, the CDR3 is TGTGCCACCAGCAGAGTCGCAGGGAACTATGGCTACACCTTC. The V and J genes are TRBV15 and TRBJ1-2, with D tentatively TRBD1 (5 bases). Trimming stripped 1 base from V and 2 bases from J, with 8 bases between. CDR1 and CDR2 (germline): LNHNV, YYDKDF (reference sequence). CDR3 length equals 14 residues.

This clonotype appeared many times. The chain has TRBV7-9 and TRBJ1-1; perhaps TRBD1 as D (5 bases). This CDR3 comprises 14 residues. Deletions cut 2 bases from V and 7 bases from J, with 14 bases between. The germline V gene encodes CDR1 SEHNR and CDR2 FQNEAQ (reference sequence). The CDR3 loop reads CASSLRDVRFEAFF. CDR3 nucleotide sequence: TGTGCCAGCAGCTTAAGGGACGTACGCTTTGAAGCTTTCTTT.

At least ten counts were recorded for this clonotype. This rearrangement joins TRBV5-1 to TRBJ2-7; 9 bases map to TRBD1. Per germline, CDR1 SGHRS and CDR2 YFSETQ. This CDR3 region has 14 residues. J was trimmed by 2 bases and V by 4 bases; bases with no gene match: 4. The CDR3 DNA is TGCGCCAGCAGCGAGGGACAGGGTACCTACGAGCAGTACTTC. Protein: CASSEGQGTYEQYF.

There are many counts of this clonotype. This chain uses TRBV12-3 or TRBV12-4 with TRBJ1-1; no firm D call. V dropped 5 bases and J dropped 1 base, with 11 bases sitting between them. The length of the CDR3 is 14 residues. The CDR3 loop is CASSVREWNTEAFF. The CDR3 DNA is TGTGCCAGCAGTGTCCGGGAATGGAACACTGAAGCTTTCTTT.

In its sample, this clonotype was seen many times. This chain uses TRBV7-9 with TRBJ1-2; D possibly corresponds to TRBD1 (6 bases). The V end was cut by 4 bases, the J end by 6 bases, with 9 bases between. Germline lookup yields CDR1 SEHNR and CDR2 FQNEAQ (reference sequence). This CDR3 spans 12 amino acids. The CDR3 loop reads CASSSTGNGYTF. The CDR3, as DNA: TGTGCCAGCAGCTCAACAGGGAATGGCTACACCTTC.

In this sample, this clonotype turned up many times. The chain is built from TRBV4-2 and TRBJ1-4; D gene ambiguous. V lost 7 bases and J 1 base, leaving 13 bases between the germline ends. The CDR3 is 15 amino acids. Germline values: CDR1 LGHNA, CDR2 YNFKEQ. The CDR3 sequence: CASTLSGITNEKLFF. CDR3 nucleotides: TGTGCCAGCACCCTATCGGGGATAACTAATGAAAAACTGTTTTTT.

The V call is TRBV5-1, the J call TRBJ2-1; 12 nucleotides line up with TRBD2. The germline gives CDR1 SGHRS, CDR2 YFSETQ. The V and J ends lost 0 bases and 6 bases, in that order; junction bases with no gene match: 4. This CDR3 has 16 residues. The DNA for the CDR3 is TGCGCCAGCAGCTTGGCTAGCGGGAGGGCTCGCAATGAGCAGTTCTTC. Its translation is CASSLASGRARNEQFF.

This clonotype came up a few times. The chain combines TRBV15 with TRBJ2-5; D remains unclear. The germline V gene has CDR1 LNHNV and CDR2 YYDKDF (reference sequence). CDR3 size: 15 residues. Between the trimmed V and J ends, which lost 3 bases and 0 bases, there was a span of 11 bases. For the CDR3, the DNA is TGTGCCACCAGCAGGTATTCAGGCAACCAAGAGACCCAGTACTTC. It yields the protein CATSRYSGNQETQYF.

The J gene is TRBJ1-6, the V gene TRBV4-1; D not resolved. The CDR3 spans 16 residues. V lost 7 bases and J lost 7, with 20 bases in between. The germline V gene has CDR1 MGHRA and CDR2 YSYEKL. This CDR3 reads CASTPRGWEPNSPLHF. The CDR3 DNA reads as TGCGCCAGCACGCCAAGAGGATGGGAGCCCAATTCACCCCTCCACTTT.

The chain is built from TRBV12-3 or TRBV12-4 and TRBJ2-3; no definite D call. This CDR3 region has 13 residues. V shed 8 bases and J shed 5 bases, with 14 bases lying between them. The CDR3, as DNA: TGTGCCAGCCGCGTTCTGGGGATAGATACGCAGTATTTT. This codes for CASRVLGIDTQYF.

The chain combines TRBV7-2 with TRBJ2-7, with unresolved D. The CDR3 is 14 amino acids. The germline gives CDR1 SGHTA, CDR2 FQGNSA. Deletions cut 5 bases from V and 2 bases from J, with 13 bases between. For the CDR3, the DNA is TGTGCCAGCAGCCAGTCGCGGTTGACCTACGAGCAGTACTTC. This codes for CASSQSRLTYEQYF.

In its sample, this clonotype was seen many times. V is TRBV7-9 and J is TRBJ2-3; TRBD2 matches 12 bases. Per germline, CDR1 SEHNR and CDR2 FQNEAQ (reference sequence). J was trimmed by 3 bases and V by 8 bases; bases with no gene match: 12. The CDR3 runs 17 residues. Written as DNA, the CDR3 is TGTGCCAGCCGTTTCGGACTAGCGGGGACAGGAACAGATACGCAGTATTTT. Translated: CASRFGLAGTGTDTQYF.

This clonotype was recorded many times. CDR3 coding DNA: TGTGCCAGCAGCGTAGATGCAGGGTCCCAGCCCCAGCATTTT. Protein sequence: CASSVDAGSQPQHF. This chain uses TRBV9 with TRBJ1-5, with D possibly matching TRBD1 (5 bases). V lost 0 bases to trimming and J lost 7 bases, with 11 bases between them. Germline-derived CDR1 and CDR2 are SGDLS and YYNGEE. The length of the CDR3 is 14 residues.